These T cell receptor beta chains were read from a single sample in a study of blood T cell repertoires in COVID-19. Some clones are missing from TCRdb's copy, which holds only in-frame ones; the method was immunoSEQ multiplex PCR. The sample lists approximately 52,000 clones, under 95% seen once, with around 3% in the top ten. Sequenced material: peripheral blood. These receptors came from a man over 45 with acute or convalescent COVID-19. Both conserved end residues are part of each CDR3. A D gene is named only where the DNA matches it firmly. Size is omitted from some rows. Given values are once, few, many or a class for expanded clones.

clone size	D gene	V gene	J gene	CDR3 protein	CDR3 DNA
few	TRBD1	TRBV5-5	TRBJ1-4	CASSLEDRGNEKLFF	TGTGCCAGCAGCTTGGAAGACAGGGGTAATGAAAAACTGTTTTTT
.	.	TRBV18	TRBJ2-7	CASSPGQGITYEQYF	TGTGCCAGCTCACCTGGTCAGGGTATTACCTACGAGCAGTACTTC
.	TRBD1	TRBV5-1	TRBJ1-1	CASSPTQGGGTEAFF	TGCGCCAGCAGCCCAACGCAGGGGGGTGGCACTGAAGCTTTCTTT
.	.	TRBV6-5	TRBJ1-6	CASSYSNRRINSPLHF	TGTGCCAGCAGTTACTCGAACAGGAGAATTAATTCACCCCTCCACTTT
once	.	TRBV3-1/TRBV3-2	TRBJ1-2	CASSQVWGGAGYGYTF	TGTGCCAGCAGCCAAGTATGGGGGGGCGCCGGCTATGGCTACACCTTC
once	.	TRBV6-2/TRBV6-3	TRBJ1-5	CASSRATGSNQPQHF	TGTGCCAGCAGTCGGGCGACAGGTAGCAATCAGCCCCAGCATTTT
.	.	TRBV6-6	TRBJ1-1	CASSYMEENTEAFF	TGTGCCAGCAGTTATATGGAGGAGAACACTGAAGCTTTCTTT
.	TRBD1	TRBV19	TRBJ1-6	CASTPGTGRINSPLHF	TGTGCCAGTACCCCGGGGACAGGGAGGATTAATTCACCCCTCCACTTT
.	TRBD1	TRBV5-1	TRBJ2-7	CASSLGRQGPYEQYF	TGCGCCAGCAGCTTGGGGCGACAGGGACCCTACGAGCAGTACTTC
.	.	TRBV2	TRBJ1-1	CASSVGPPMNTEAFF	TGTGCCAGCAGTGTTGGGCCCCCTATGAACACTGAAGCTTTCTTT
once	.	TRBV27	TRBJ2-7	CASSGAGRPSYEQYF	TGTGCCAGCAGTGGTGCAGGCCGACCCTCCTACGAGCAGTACTTC
.	.	TRBV5-4	TRBJ2-1	CASSIQLGDEQFF	TGTGCCAGCAGCATCCAACTAGGCGATGAGCAGTTCTTC
.	.	TRBV10-3	TRBJ1-4	CAISEGGEKLFF	TGTGCCATCAGTGAGGGCGGAGAAAAACTGTTTTTT
.	.	TRBV25-1	TRBJ1-6	CASSGDLGYNSPLHF	TGTGCCAGCAGTGGTGACCTCGGGTACAATTCACCCCTCCACTTT
.	.	TRBV7-2	TRBJ2-7	CASSLGQETYEQYF	TGTGCCAGCAGCCTGGGGCAGGAAACCTACGAGCAGTACTTC
.	TRBD2	TRBV10-3	TRBJ2-3	CAIRASGGTDTQYF	TGTGCCATCAGAGCTAGCGGGGGCACAGATACGCAGTATTTT
.	TRBD1	TRBV10-3	TRBJ2-3	CAISEDEDRGFADTQYF	TGTGCCATCAGTGAGGACGAGGACAGGGGGTTCGCAGATACGCAGTATTTT
.	.	TRBV13	TRBJ2-1	CASSPPTRREQFF	TGTGCCAGCAGCCCTCCCACCCGTAGAGAGCAGTTCTTC
.	.	TRBV9	TRBJ2-3	CASSESGRTTDTQYF	TGTGCCAGCAGCGAGAGCGGGCGTACCACAGATACGCAGTATTTT
.	TRBD1	TRBV6-5	TRBJ2-7	CASRTGGYEQYF	TGTGCCAGCAGGACAGGGGGCTACGAGCAGTACTTC
.	TRBD1	TRBV20-1	TRBJ2-3	CSADRVPQYF	TGCAGTGCCGACAGGGTGCCGCAGTATTTT
.	TRBD1	TRBV3-1/TRBV3-2	TRBJ1-2	CASSWGTESYGYTF	TGTGCCAGCAGCTGGGGGACAGAATCTTATGGCTACACCTTC
.	.	TRBV28	TRBJ2-5	CASSPSRQGYETQYF	TGTGCCAGCAGTCCATCCCGTCAGGGCTATGAGACCCAGTACTTC
.	TRBD1	TRBV5-4	TRBJ1-1	CASSLGGTGPLNTEAFF	TGTGCCAGCAGCTTGGGGGGGACAGGTCCATTGAACACTGAAGCTTTCTTT
.	TRBD1	TRBV18	TRBJ1-5	CASSPYSTGKLGNQPQHF	TGTGCCAGCTCACCTTACTCGACAGGGAAACTGGGCAATCAGCCCCAGCATTTT
.	.	TRBV4-1	TRBJ1-1	CASSHVTQGYTEAFF	TGCGCCAGCAGCCATGTTACCCAGGGGTACACTGAAGCTTTCTTT
.	.	TRBV18	TRBJ2-3	CASYPGTTDTQYF	TGTGCCAGCTATCCAGGCACCACAGATACGCAGTATTTT
.	TRBD1	TRBV12-5	TRBJ2-3	CASAQTTGADTQYF	TGTGCTAGTGCCCAAACCACAGGGGCGGATACGCAGTATTTT
.	.	TRBV15	TRBJ1-5	CATSREGGRNQPQHF	TGTGCCACCAGCAGAGAGGGGGGACGCAATCAGCCCCAGCATTTT
.	TRBD1	TRBV18	TRBJ2-1	CASSPGQGNLEFF	TGTGCCAGCTCACCGGGACAGGGGAATTTGGAGTTCTTC
.	.	TRBV7-9	TRBJ1-1	CASSPPLGRENTEAFF	TGTGCCAGCAGCCCTCCCCTTGGTCGAGAAAACACTGAAGCTTTCTTT
.	TRBD2	TRBV24-1	TRBJ2-1	CATSRAGNSYNEQFF	TGTGCCACCAGTCGAGCGGGAAACTCCTACAATGAGCAGTTCTTC
.	.	TRBV19	TRBJ1-1	CASIPSGGAMNTEAFF	TGTGCCAGTATCCCTTCCGGAGGGGCGATGAACACTGAAGCTTTCTTT
.	.	TRBV7-2	TRBJ1-5	CASSLDPGQPQHF	TGTGCCAGCAGCTTAGACCCCGGGCAGCCCCAGCATTTT
.	.	TRBV7-8	TRBJ1-5	CASSFLSRSNQPQHF	TGTGCCAGCAGCTTCCTCTCCCGTAGCAATCAGCCCCAGCATTTT
.	TRBD1	TRBV3-1/TRBV3-2	TRBJ1-2	CASSQGQGRGYTF	TGTGCCAGCAGCCAGGGACAGGGGCGAGGCTACACCTTC
once	TRBD1	TRBV6-5	TRBJ2-7	CASSYGQGSYEQYF	TGTGCCAGCAGTTACGGACAGGGGAGCTACGAGCAGTACTTC
.	.	TRBV12-5	TRBJ1-2	CASGLSAGRTSYGYTF	TGTGCTAGTGGTTTGTCGGCAGGGCGAACCTCCTATGGCTACACCTTC
.	.	TRBV9	TRBJ2-3	CASSGDWSPDTQYF	TGTGCCAGCAGTGGGGACTGGTCCCCAGATACGCAGTATTTT
once	.	TRBV27	TRBJ2-6	CASTARSRSGANVLTF	TGTGCCAGCACGGCTCGGTCCAGGTCTGGGGCCAACGTCCTGACTTTC
once	.	TRBV5-6	TRBJ1-1	CASSFVRGDFGNTEAFF	TGTGCCAGCAGCTTTGTAAGGGGCGACTTTGGGAACACTGAAGCTTTCTTT
.	.	TRBV12-5	TRBJ2-7	CASGRRTEEQYF	TGTGCTAGTGGCCGACGGACAGAAGAGCAGTACTTC
.	TRBD1	TRBV6-5	TRBJ2-2	CASRTGTGNTGELFF	TGTGCCAGCAGAACCGGGACAGGGAACACCGGGGAGCTGTTTTTT
.	.	TRBV5-6	TRBJ1-5	CASSLAGRRDQPQHF	TGTGCCAGCAGCTTGGCTGGGCGACGAGACCAGCCCCAGCATTTT
.	.	TRBV5-1	TRBJ2-2	CASSLGQEHQELFF	TGCGCCAGCAGCTTGGGACAGGAACACCAGGAGCTGTTTTTT
.	.	TRBV6-5	TRBJ1-4	CASSYGGSDEKLFF	TGTGCCAGCAGTTACGGTGGTAGTGATGAAAAACTGTTTTTT
once	.	TRBV4-1	TRBJ2-1	CASSQVGGGASYNEQFF	TGCGCCAGCAGCCAAGTCGGCGGGGGCGCGTCCTACAATGAGCAGTTCTTC